Following are 29 T cell receptor beta chains from one sample sequenced in a study of CD8 T cell repertoires and HIV-1 epitope variants. Their cognate antigens are unknown. Sequencing was performed with immunoSEQ multiplex PCR; in TCRdb, only in-frame clones are kept and a portion is missing. In the table there are about 6,300 clones, 65% to 80% of which are singletons. The sequencing sample was made of cultured CD8+ T cells derived from PBMCs. These receptors all stem from a male donor with HIV.

The chain carries TRBV28 and TRBJ2-7; 8 bases are shared with TRBD2. V dropped 3 bases and J dropped 4; count of bases not matched to a gene: 8. CDR3 length: 15 residues. Germline CDR1 MDHEN, CDR2 SYDVKM. Here the CDR3 DNA reads TGTGCCAGCAGTTTTTCGGGGAGACTAGCGTACGAGCAGTACTTC. Protein sequence: CASSFSGRLAYEQYF.

This clone occurred once. V and J are TRBV7-2 and TRBJ1-1; 12 nucleotides line up with TRBD1. The CDR3 is 15 residues long. Germline lookup yields CDR1 SGHTA and CDR2 FQGNSA. V shed 2 bases and J 6 bases; nucleotides not matched to a gene: 4. CDR3 sequence (DNA): TGTGCCAGCAGCTTATGGGACAGGGGGCGACCTGAAGCTTTCTTT. This translates into CASSLWDRGRPEAFF.

The V and J genes are TRBV7-9 and TRBJ2-1, with D possibly called TRBD1 or TRBD2 (5 bases each). The CDR3 is 15 amino acids. With 5 bases removed from V and 4 bases from J, the gap between germline ends came to 15 bases. Germline CDR1 is SEHNR and CDR2 is FQNEAQ (reference sequence). In DNA form, the CDR3 reads TGTGCCAGCAGCGCAAGCTGGGGGAATTACAATGAGCAGTTCTTC. Translation gives CASSASWGNYNEQFF.

The V gene is TRBV27, the J gene TRBJ1-2; the D is unclear. Germline V gene data show CDR1 as MNHEY and CDR2 as SMNVEV (reference sequence). V was clipped by 5 bases and J by 6 bases, with 13 bases between them. This CDR3 is 13 amino acids long. CDR3 region: CASSPGGGHGYTF. CDR3 DNA: TGTGCCAGCAGTCCGGGCGGAGGACATGGCTACACCTTC.

V usage is TRBV9 and J usage is TRBJ2-5, with D unclear. The CDR3 has 14 amino acids. Trimming removed 4 bases at V and 1 base at J, with 11 bases between. Germline V CDR1 and CDR2: SGDLS, YYNGEE. In nucleotides, the CDR3 is TGTGCCAGCAGCCCCCAAGGCATCCAAGAGACCCAGTACTTC. It yields the protein CASSPQGIQETQYF.

J is TRBJ1-1 and V is TRBV5-1; D is unresolved. Germline V gives CDR1 SGHRS, CDR2 YFSETQ. This CDR3 has 11 residues. V lost 2 bases and J 5 bases, leaving 4 bases between the germline ends. The CDR3 DNA is TGCGCCAGCAGCTTTGGAACTGAAGCTTTCTTT. This sequence encodes CASSFGTEAFF.

The V call is TRBV4-3, the J call TRBJ1-6; D unresolved. Looked up from germline, CDR1 is LGHNA and CDR2 is YSLEER. This CDR3 has 14 residues. Trimming stripped 0 bases from V and 12 bases from J, with 12 bases between. This CDR3 is CASSQDDGVEPLHF. CDR3 in DNA: TGCGCCAGCAGCCAAGATGATGGGGTCGAACCCCTCCACTTT.

This clone has a single count. This chain uses TRBV19 with TRBJ2-2; TRBD2 aligns across 9 bases. Trimming removed 5 bases from V and 4 bases from J; junction bases left unmatched: 5. Per the germline V gene, CDR1 is LNHDA and CDR2 is SQIVND (reference sequence). This CDR3 region has 15 residues. In nucleotides, the CDR3 is TGTGCCAGTAGTTTTCAACTAGCGGGCACCGGGGAGCTGTTTTTT. Protein product: CASSFQLAGTGELFF.

V and J are TRBV9 and TRBJ2-7, with TRBD1 as a possible D gene (5 bases). Trimming removed 0 bases at V and 5 bases at J, with 12 bases between. This CDR3 comprises 14 residues. Germline V lookup: CDR1 SGDLS, CDR2 YYNGEE. In DNA form, the CDR3 reads TGTGCCAGCAGCGTAGCAGGGTTCGGACACGAGCAGTACTTC. This codes for CASSVAGFGHEQYF.

This clone came up a few times. V is TRBV2 and J is TRBJ2-1; possible D gene TRBD2, 5 bases. The CDR3 spans 15 residues. The V end was cut by 5 bases, the J end by 0 bases, with 11 bases between. Germline V gene data show CDR1 as SNHLY and CDR2 as FYNNEI. The CDR3 protein is CASSHSVSSYNEQFF. DNA of the CDR3: TGTGCCAGCAGTCATAGCGTCAGCTCCTACAATGAGCAGTTCTTC.

The rearrangement joins TRBV5-1 to TRBJ2-5, with 9 bases lining up with TRBD2. With 5 bases clipped from V and 4 bases from J, the junction kept 9 bases outside the gene matches. Per germline, CDR1 SGHRS and CDR2 YFSETQ. This CDR3 region has 15 residues. In nucleotides, the CDR3 is TGCGCCAGCAGGTCACCTAGCGGGGTAACAGAGACCCAGTACTTC. It yields the protein CASRSPSGVTETQYF.

This rearrangement joins TRBV5-4 to TRBJ2-2, with D possibly TRBD1 on 6 matching bases. CDR1 and CDR2 from the germline V gene are SGHNT and YYREEE (reference sequence). The CDR3 contains 16 residues. Trimming shortened V by 4 bases and J by 4 bases, and 17 bases separated the two germline ends. The CDR3 spells CASSGNGGGFTGELFF. The CDR3 region has the DNA TGTGCCAGCAGCGGGAATGGGGGCGGGTTCACCGGGGAGCTGTTTTTT.

The J gene is TRBJ2-1, the V gene TRBV7-6, with no clear D. CDR1 is SGHVS, CDR2 FNYEAQ, per germline. The V gene lost 3 bases and the J gene lost 7 bases, with 10 bases spanning the gap. This CDR3 spans 13 amino acids. The CDR3 sequence is CASSFRSGNEQFF. CDR3 bases: TGTGCCAGCAGCTTCCGCTCTGGGAATGAGCAGTTCTTC.

The CDR3 region has the DNA TGTGCCAGCAGTGAATTCCATGTTACCGGGACAGGGCTATACGAGCAGTACTTC. Its translation is CASSEFHVTGTGLYEQYF. The rearrangement uses TRBV25-1 and TRBJ2-7; TRBD1 aligns across 9 bases. CDR1 is MGHDK, CDR2 SYGVNS, per germline. J lost 4 bases, V lost 1 base, and 14 bases had no gene match. The CDR3 sequence is 18 residues long.

The chain is built from TRBV14 and TRBJ2-7; D remains ambiguous. Germline values: CDR1 SGHDN, CDR2 FVKESK. Deletions cut 1 base from V and 3 bases from J, with 7 bases between. There are 13 residues in the CDR3. The CDR3 coding sequence is TGTGCCAGCAGCCAAGTGGTCAGCTACGAGCAGTACTTC. It specifies CASSQVVSYEQYF. Full variable domain (remainder filled in from reference TRBV14 and TRBJ2-7): EAGVTQFPSHSVIEKGQTVTLRCDPISGHDNLYWYRRVMGKEIKFLLHFVKESKQDESGMPNNRFLAERTGGTYSTLKVQPAELEDSGVYFCASSQVVSYEQYFGPGTRLTVT.

This clone was detected only a few times. This sequence joins TRBV9 and TRBJ1-6, with no clear D. Germline CDR1 is SGDLS and CDR2 is YYNGEE. V lost 2 bases and J lost 1, with 4 bases in between. The CDR3 loop spans 14 amino acids. For the CDR3, the DNA is TGTGCCAGCAGCGTTGGTTCCTATAATTCACCCCTCCACTTT. Translation: CASSVGSYNSPLHF.

The genes are TRBV28 and TRBJ2-1; tentatively, D is TRBD2 (5 bases). V was cut by 3 bases and J by 0 bases, with 12 bases left in between. Germline loops: CDR1 MDHEN, CDR2 SYDVKM. There are 16 residues in the CDR3. Written as DNA, the CDR3 is TGTGCCAGCAGTTTTATTAGGAGGAGCTCCTACAATGAGCAGTTCTTC. Translating it yields CASSFIRRSSYNEQFF.

The chain uses TRBV9 and TRBJ2-3, with TRBD2 as a possible D gene (7 bases). V gave up 0 bases and J gave up 3 bases, with 11 bases separating them. The V gene's germline CDR1 is SGDLS and CDR2 YYNGEE. CDR3 size: 15 residues. DNA for the CDR3: TGTGCCAGCAGCGTAGGGGGGGGCGGGACAGATACGCAGTATTTT. Translated: CASSVGGGGTDTQYF.

V gene TRBV10-2 combines with J gene TRBJ2-1; 8 bases agree with TRBD2. The CDR3 totals 14 residues. V trimming: 6 bases; J trimming: 7 bases; junction bases outside the gene matches: 8. Germline V gene data show CDR1 as WSHSY and CDR2 as SAAADI. CDR3 amino acids: CASRMGGRRNEQFF. CDR3 sequence (DNA): TGCGCCAGCAGGATGGGCGGGAGGAGGAATGAGCAGTTCTTC.

This clone was seen more than once but under ten times. This chain uses TRBV6-1 with TRBJ1-5; 10 nucleotides match TRBD1. The CDR3 runs 15 residues. V gave up 1 base and J gave up 8 bases; unmatched junction bases: 5. Germline CDR1 is MNHNS and CDR2 is SASEGT. This CDR3 reads CASSEGQGAEKPQHF. CDR3 DNA: TGTGCCAGCAGTGAAGGACAGGGGGCTGAGAAGCCCCAGCATTTT.

V gene TRBV14 combines with J gene TRBJ2-7; D possibly corresponds to TRBD2 (6 bases). V dropped 4 bases and J dropped 10 bases, with 14 bases sitting between them. This CDR3 comprises 12 residues. Germline CDR1 reads SGHDN; CDR2 reads FVKESK. The CDR3 DNA sequence: TGTGCCAGCAGCCGCGGGGCTCTCCCACAGTACTTC. Encoded protein: CASSRGALPQYF.

The V gene is TRBV5-6, the J gene TRBJ2-2; no definite D call. Trimming took 7 bases from V and 3 from J, leaving 10 bases between them. The CDR3 extends over 13 amino acids. Looked up from germline, CDR1 is SGHDT and CDR2 is YYEEEE. In DNA form, the CDR3 reads TGTGCCAGCGGAACAGCTTACACCGGGGAGCTGTTTTTT. Protein sequence: CASGTAYTGELFF.

The chain employs TRBV9 and TRBJ2-2; 7 bases map to TRBD1. Germline CDR1 SGDLS, CDR2 YYNGEE. This CDR3 has 16 residues. V was clipped by 2 bases and J by 3 bases; unmatched bases: 7. CDR3 amino acids: CASSVHRDRDTGELFF. The CDR3 DNA reads TGTGCCAGCAGCGTTCACCGGGACAGAGACACCGGGGAGCTGTTTTTT. The whole variable domain, filled in from reference TRBV9 and TRBJ2-2, reads DSGVTQTPKHLITATGQRVTLRCSPRSGDLSVYWYQQSLDQGLQFLIQYYNGEERAKGNILERFSAQQFPDLHSELNLSSLELGDSALYFCASSVHRDRDTGELFFGEGSRLTVL.

CDR3 residues: CASSPDPLVRPQHF. The CDR3 bases are TGTGCCAGCAGCCCCGACCCACTGGTCCGGCCCCAGCATTTT. The chain links TRBV11-2 to TRBJ1-5; no firm D call. From germline, CDR1 is SGHAT and CDR2 FQNNGV. Trimming took 5 bases from V and 9 from J, leaving 17 bases between them. There are 14 residues in the CDR3.

The chain is built from TRBV6-5 and TRBJ2-7; 8 bases line up with TRBD1. The CDR3 is 13 amino acids. Germline V lookup: CDR1 MNHEY, CDR2 SVGAGI. The ends lost 7 bases at V and 6 bases at J; junction bases unmatched: 8. The CDR3 region has the DNA TGTGCCAGCACCAGGACAGGGACCGGCGAGCAGTACTTC. Residues: CASTRTGTGEQYF.

V gene TRBV6-5 combines with J gene TRBJ2-1; maybe TRBD2 (5 bases). The V gene's germline CDR1 is MNHEY and CDR2 SVGAGI. This CDR3 comprises 13 residues. Trimming shortened V by 4 bases and J by 7 bases, and 11 bases separated the two germline ends. The DNA for the CDR3 is TGTGCCAGCAGTTCTAGTAGCGTGAATGAGCAGTTCTTC. This encodes CASSSSSVNEQFF.

In its sample, this clone is medium-sized. The chain is built from TRBV28 and TRBJ1-1, with 8 bases that match TRBD1. The germline gives CDR1 MDHEN, CDR2 SYDVKM. The CDR3 totals 13 residues. V shed 5 bases, J shed 8 bases, and the junction held 7 bases outside the gene matches. The CDR3 region is CASSPIGTGEAFF. The CDR3 DNA sequence: TGTGCCAGCAGTCCCATTGGGACAGGAGAAGCTTTCTTT.

The rearrangement links TRBV6-1 to TRBJ1-4; TRBD1 is a possible D gene (5 bases). V was shortened by 2 bases and J by 5 bases, with 12 bases between the two germline ends. The CDR3 extends over 15 amino acids. Germline-derived CDR1 and CDR2 are MNHNS and SASEGT. The DNA of the CDR3 is TGTGCCAGCAGTGAAATGAATAGGGGAAATGAAAAACTGTTTTTT. Translation gives CASSEMNRGNEKLFF.

V is TRBV4-1 and J is TRBJ2-7, with D hard to call. Germline V gene lookup returns CDR1 MGHRA and CDR2 YSYEKL. The CDR3 is 8 amino acids. The chain's CDR3 is CASSQESV. As DNA, the CDR3 is TGCGCCAGCAGCCAAGAGTCGGTC.